The 5 T cell receptor beta chains below come from one sample, sequenced in a study of blood T cell repertoires in COVID-19. Clones were read by immunoSEQ multiplex PCR, and TCRdb kept only the in-frame ones, dropping some. The sample has roughly 150,000 clones, 80% to 90% seen once. Sequenced: peripheral blood. The source is an elderly woman with acute or convalescent COVID-19.

The rearrangement uses TRBV7-2 and TRBJ1-2; D not certain. This CDR3 region has 14 residues. Germline CDR1 and CDR2: SGHTA and FQGNSA. Trimming pared 5 bases from V and 5 bases from J, leaving 15 bases between. CDR3: CASSPQYSGYGYTF. CDR3 coding DNA: TGTGCCAGCAGCCCGCAATACTCGGGTTATGGCTACACCTTC.

V is TRBV7-2 and J is TRBJ1-5; D call uncertain. The V and J ends lost 6 bases and 11 bases respectively, with 17 bases between them. The germline V gene has CDR1 SGHTA and CDR2 FQGNSA. The CDR3 length is 13 residues. In DNA, the CDR3 is TGTGCCAGCAGTTGGGAGGGTTCGGTCTCCCAGCATTTT. It specifies CASSWEGSVSQHF.

The chain joins TRBV9 to TRBJ2-7; the match to TRBD2 covers 10 bases. This CDR3 has 15 residues. The V gene end was trimmed by 0 bases and the J gene end by 2 bases; junction bases not matched to a gene: 2. Germline assignment: CDR1 SGDLS and CDR2 YYNGEE. The CDR3 loop reads CASSVASGGAYEQYF. DNA for the CDR3: TGTGCCAGCAGCGTAGCTAGCGGGGGTGCCTACGAGCAGTACTTC.

The rearrangement links TRBV14 to TRBJ1-1, with D hard to call. The CDR3 loop spans 15 amino acids. Between the trimmed V and J ends, which lost 1 base and 0 bases, there was a span of 9 bases. Looked up from germline, CDR1 is SGHDN and CDR2 is FVKESK. The CDR3 region has the DNA TGTGCCAGCAGCCAAGGAGCGAACTTGAACACTGAAGCTTTCTTT. Translating gives CASSQGANLNTEAFF.

This sequence joins TRBV2 and TRBJ2-2; weak D call: TRBD2 (5 bases). Germline V gene data show CDR1 as SNHLY and CDR2 as FYNNEI. Deletions cut 7 bases from V and 3 bases from J, with 9 bases between. The CDR3 extends over 13 amino acids. CDR3 in amino acids: CASKPADTGELFF. The CDR3 DNA sequence: TGTGCCAGCAAGCCAGCGGACACCGGGGAGCTGTTTTTT.